A single sample is the source of the 14 T cell receptor beta chains below, sequenced in a study of beta chain features in type 1 diabetes. Expressed TCRB transcripts were sequenced because the entire RNA isolate underwent reverse transcription. Produced via immunoSEQ multiplex PCR; TCRdb's table is partial and in-frame only. The profile shows fewer than 650,000 clones, around 15% of them singletons. The sample comprised naive CD4+ T cells from blood. The receptor source for this set is a man between 18 and 35 years old in good health.

This clone came up many times. This sequence joins TRBV10-3 and TRBJ2-5; TRBD1 is a possible D gene (6 bases). Per the germline V gene, CDR1 is ENHRY and CDR2 is SYGVKD. The V and J ends lost 6 bases and 1 base respectively, with 9 bases between them. The CDR3 runs 13 residues. The CDR3 DNA reads as TGTGCCATCAGGGGACATGCCCAAGAGACCCAGTACTTC. Translating it yields CAIRGHAQETQYF.

The chain couples TRBV4-2 to TRBJ1-1; weak D call: TRBD1 (6 bases). V lost 4 bases to trimming and J lost 8 bases, with 11 bases between them. The germline CDR1 and CDR2 sequences are LGHNA and YNFKEQ. The CDR3 covers 12 residues. Here the CDR3 reads CASSRDDREAFF. In DNA, the CDR3 is TGTGCCAGCAGCCGAGACGACAGGGAAGCTTTCTTT.

Concerning this clone: A junction boundary mismatches the germline segment, possibly from a read error. V usage is TRBV5-4 and J usage is TRBJ2-1; tentative D call: TRBD2 (5 bases). The CDR3 is made up of 12 amino acids. The germline V gene has CDR1 SGHNT and CDR2 YYREEE (reference sequence). CDR3: CASSARGGEQFF. For the CDR3, the DNA is TGCGCCAGCAGCGCTAGAGGCGGGGAGCAGTTCTTC.

The J gene is TRBJ1-2, the V gene TRBV14; D unresolved. Per the germline V gene, CDR1 is SGHDN and CDR2 is FVKESK. The CDR3 has 22 amino acids. V was cut by 0 bases and J by 8 bases, with 37 bases left in between. Here the CDR3 DNA reads TGTGCCAGCAGCCAAGATAACTCCTTGGAGGTTCCGCCACACCTATGGGGTGGCGGCTACACCTTC. Its translation is CASSQDNSLEVPPHLWGGGYTF. The full variable domain, completed using reference TRBV14 and TRBJ1-2, is EAGVTQFPSHSVIEKGQTVTLRCDPISGHDNLYWYRRVMGKEIKFLLHFVKESKQDESGMPNNRFLAERTGGTYSTLKVQPAELEDSGVYFCASSQDNSLEVPPHLWGGGYTFGSGTRLTVV.

V gene TRBV18 combines with J gene TRBJ2-1; D ambiguous. The V end lost 4 bases, the J end lost 3 bases, and 7 bases lay between the germline ends. Germline CDR1 reads KGHSH; CDR2 reads LQKENI. There are 13 residues in the CDR3. CDR3: CASSQMNYNEQFF. CDR3 coding DNA: TGTGCCAGCTCACAGATGAACTACAATGAGCAGTTCTTC.

A few counts support this clone. The rearrangement links TRBV9 to TRBJ2-1; TRBD2 matches at 8 bases. Trimming took 4 bases from V and 8 from J; bases not matched to a gene: 14. Germline-derived CDR1 and CDR2 are SGDLS and YYNGEE. This CDR3 is 16 amino acids long. The CDR3 loop reads CASSPEGGLVVHEQFF. The CDR3 nucleotides read TGTGCCAGCAGCCCAGAAGGGGGACTAGTGGTCCATGAGCAGTTCTTC. The whole variable domain, remainder taken from reference TRBV9 and TRBJ2-1, is DSGVTQTPKHLITATGQRVTLRCSPRSGDLSVYWYQQSLDQGLQFLIQYYNGEERAKGNILERFSAQQFPDLHSELNLSSLELGDSALYFCASSPEGGLVVHEQFFGPGTRLTVL.

The genes are TRBV15 and TRBJ2-1; D gene ambiguous. V dropped 0 bases and J dropped 5 bases, with 11 bases sitting between them. From germline, CDR1 is LNHNV and CDR2 YYDKDF (reference sequence). The CDR3 is 15 amino acids. The CDR3: CATSRESMRHNEQFF. The CDR3 coding sequence is TGTGCCACCAGCAGAGAATCTATGCGGCACAATGAGCAGTTCTTC.

V usage is TRBV6-5 and J usage is TRBJ2-7; the D gene could be TRBD1 or TRBD2 (5 bases each). Germline V CDR1 and CDR2: MNHEY, SVGAGI. V lost 0 bases and J lost 6, with 6 bases in between. The CDR3 contains 12 residues. CDR3 bases: TGTGCCAGCAGTTACTCGGGGACCGAGCAGTACTTC. The encoded protein is CASSYSGTEQYF.

V gene TRBV28 combines with J gene TRBJ2-7, with D possibly being TRBD1 or TRBD2 (5 bases each). V lost 4 bases and J 7 bases, leaving 17 bases between the germline ends. From germline, CDR1 is MDHEN and CDR2 SYDVKM. The CDR3 is 14 amino acids. The CDR3 DNA sequence: TGTGCCAGCAGTTCATTCTCGGCAGGGACGGAGCAGTACTTC. This translates into CASSSFSAGTEQYF.

V and J are TRBV7-9 and TRBJ1-2; 7 nucleotides align to TRBD1. The CDR3 has 14 residues. V was clipped by 5 bases and J by 2 bases; unmatched bases: 5. CDR1 is SEHNR, CDR2 FQNEAQ, per germline (reference sequence). The CDR3 DNA sequence: TGTGCCAGCAGCCGGGACAGCCAAAACTATGGCTACACCTTC. This translates into CASSRDSQNYGYTF.

This clone was counted a few times. The chain is built from TRBV25-1 and TRBJ2-6; D may correspond to TRBD1 or TRBD2 (6 bases each). Per germline, CDR1 MGHDK and CDR2 SYGVNS. CDR3 length equals 17 residues. V was pared by 2 bases and J by 3 bases, with 14 bases between. The CDR3 DNA reads TGTGCCAGCAGTGAAAACACAGGGCGGGGTGGGGCCAACGTCCTGACTTTC. It translates to CASSENTGRGGANVLTF.

This sequence joins TRBV4-3 and TRBJ1-1; no definite D call. V was trimmed by 0 bases and J by 1 base, leaving 12 bases between them. Per germline, CDR1 LGHNA and CDR2 YSLEER. The CDR3 runs 16 residues. The CDR3 DNA follows: TGCGCCAGCAGCCAAGATGCTTCCACAAGGAACACTGAAGCTTTCTTT. Translation gives CASSQDASTRNTEAFF.

This clone occurred a few times. This chain joins TRBV5-1 and TRBJ2-5, with 8 bases lining up with TRBD2. The CDR3 has 15 amino acids. Trimming at V came to 0 bases and at J to 2 bases, leaving 3 bases not matched to a gene. Germline CDR1 and CDR2: SGHRS and YFSETQ. In nucleotides, the CDR3 is TGCGCCAGCAGCTTGGTCACTAGCGGTCAAGAGACCCAGTACTTC. This translates into CASSLVTSGQETQYF.

Concerning this clone: This sample also contains other DNA sequences that code for the same CDR3. This chain connects TRBV4-1 to TRBJ1-2; weak D call: TRBD1 (5 bases). The CDR3 runs 13 residues. CDR1 and CDR2 from the germline V gene are MGHRA and YSYEKL. With 0 bases removed from V and 4 bases from J, the gap between germline ends came to 6 bases. The CDR3 sequence: CASSQDRVYGYTF. In DNA form, the CDR3 reads TGCGCCAGCAGCCAAGACAGGGTCTATGGCTACACCTTC.